This T cell receptor beta chain comes out of a study of blood T cell repertoires in COVID-19. Study in general: From the United States, Italy and Spain came samples of acute and convalescent COVID-19. Sources were T cells, B-cell-depleted T cells, or PBMCs; the material itself was cDNA or gDNA.

As handled by the study authors: Counts of nucleated cells, estimated from reference gene primer amplification, were obtained. The method was immunoSEQ multiplex PCR; TCRdb's version includes in-frame clones alone and lacks a portion of them. The V and J calls and clone size are taken from that table; D and trimming were inferred from the DNA. The sample carries about 51,000 clones, 75% to 95% recorded once. The J segment lost 5 bases and the V segment lost 7 bases, leaving 7 bases of the junction unmatched. The CDR3 is 13 amino acids. CDR1 is SQVTM, CDR2 ANQGSEA, per germline. The TCR comes from a man between 50 and 59 years old with acute or convalescent COVID-19. The rearrangement uses TRBV29-1 and TRBJ1-5, with TRBD1 matching 8 bases. The sample consisted of peripheral blood. The CDR3 reads CSGSTGVDQPQHF. The CDR3 bases are TGCAGCGGTTCGACAGGGGTCGATCAGCCCCAGCATTTT.